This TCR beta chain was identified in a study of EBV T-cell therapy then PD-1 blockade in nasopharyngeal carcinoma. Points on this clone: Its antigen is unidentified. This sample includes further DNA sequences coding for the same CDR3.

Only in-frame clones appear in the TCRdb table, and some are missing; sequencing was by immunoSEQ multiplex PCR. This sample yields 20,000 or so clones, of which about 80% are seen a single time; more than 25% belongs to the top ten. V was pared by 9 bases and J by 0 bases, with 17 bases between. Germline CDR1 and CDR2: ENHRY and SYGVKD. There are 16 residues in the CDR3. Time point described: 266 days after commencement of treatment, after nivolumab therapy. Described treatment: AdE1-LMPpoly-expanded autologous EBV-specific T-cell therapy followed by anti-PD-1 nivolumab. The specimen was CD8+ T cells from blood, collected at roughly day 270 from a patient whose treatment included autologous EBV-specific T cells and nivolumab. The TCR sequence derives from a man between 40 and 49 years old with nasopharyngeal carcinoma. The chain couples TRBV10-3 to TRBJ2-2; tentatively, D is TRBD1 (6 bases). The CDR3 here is CAITRTGYANTGELFF. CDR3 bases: TGTGCCATTACCAGAACAGGGTACGCGAACACCGGGGAGCTGTTTTTT.